This section outlines one T cell receptor beta chain sequence together with its context. Its antigen is not known. The sample originates from a study of T cell responses to AZD1222 COVID-19 vaccine. The study's findings and limits: Donors skewed white British and female; clonal diversity was possibly underestimated. Spike-specific TCR repertoires showed rising breadth and depth after two AZD1222 doses.

The CDR3 is 13 amino acids. With 5 bases removed from V and 4 bases from J, the gap between germline ends came to 11 bases. CDR1 and CDR2 from the germline V gene are SGHNT and YENEEA. Profiled with immunoSEQ multiplex PCR; TCRdb holds only in-frame clones, not every one. The profile shows about 180,000 clones, 80% to 95% of them singletons. The sample here was peripheral blood, taken 28 days after the second AZD1222 dose. This clonotype originated in an adult who received the AZD1222 COVID-19 vaccine. This chain connects TRBV11-3 to TRBJ1-1; weak D call: TRBD1 (5 bases). Written as DNA, the CDR3 is TGTGCCAGCAGCAGGGGTACGACCACTGAAGCTTTCTTT. This sequence encodes CASSRGTTTEAFF.